One TCR beta chain is described in this entry. The target antigen is unknown. Germline V CDR1 and CDR2: SEHNR, FQNEAQ (reference sequence). With V trimmed by 3 bases and J by 10 bases, 21 bases remained unmatched. The CDR3 runs to 19 residues. The data were obtained in a study of T cells after yellow fever vaccination. At the level of the study: Fractions of low cell number were prepared using SMART-Seq v4 Ultra Low Input.

TCR cDNA was made by 5'RACE template switching, adding a universal primer site and UMIs. Each CDR3 protein gets one entry after TCRdb re-called the 5' RACE reads with MiXCR. The sample shows 100,000 to 150,000 distinct CDR3 sequences, 8% to 10% of them seen only once. Findings and limits, study-wide: The presence of abundant clonotypes contaminating from the bulk population was possible in FACS-sorted repertoires.

The chain recombines TRBV7-9 with TRBJ1-6; 7 bases align to TRBD1. The clonotype was recovered from a man aged 18-30 years who received the YFV17D yellow fever vaccine. Sequencing was performed on CD8+ T cells sorted from PBMCs, taken on the day of the yellow fever booster vaccination. The chain's CDR3 is CASSLGRGTASYSQSPLHF. CDR3 DNA sequence: TGTGCCAGCAGCTTGGGGCGAGGGACAGCCAGTTATAGCCAGTCACCCCTCCACTTT.